This T cell receptor (beta chain) was sequenced during a study of cytomegalovirus exposure and HLA in healthy donors. Broader study findings: Fewer N-insertions than the approximately 700-donor mean were reportedly shown by an Asian-associated ancestry cluster in a later analysis. In vitro assays verified that a few CMV-associated chains recognized CMV antigens specifically. Some TCR beta chains (more than 150 of them) were listed as cytomegalovirus-associated.

V was trimmed by 0 bases and J by 7 bases, leaving 10 bases between them. The CDR3 has 14 residues. Germline lookup yields CDR1 LGHNA and CDR2 YNFKEQ. In the PCR, 60 Vbeta and 13 Jbeta primers were used. Measured with immunoSEQ multiplex PCR; TCRdb has only the in-frame clones, and not every one. The sample has approximately 170,000 clones; around 85% are singletons. In the case of this clone: Its antigen remains unidentified.

The sequence came from a boy under 10 years old in good health and CMV-seronegative. V and J are TRBV4-2 and TRBJ2-4, with a tentative D call TRBD1 (6 bases). Material for sequencing was PBMCs. This CDR3 reads CASSQEAGVNIQYF. The DNA for the CDR3 is TGTGCCAGCAGCCAAGAGGCAGGGGTGAACATTCAGTACTTC.